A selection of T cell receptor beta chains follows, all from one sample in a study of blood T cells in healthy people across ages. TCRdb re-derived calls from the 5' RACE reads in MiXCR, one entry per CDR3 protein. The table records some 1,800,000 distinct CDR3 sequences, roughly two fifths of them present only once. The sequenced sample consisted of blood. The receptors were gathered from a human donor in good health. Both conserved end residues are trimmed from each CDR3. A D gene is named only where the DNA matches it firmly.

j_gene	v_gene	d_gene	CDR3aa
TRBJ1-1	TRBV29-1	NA	SVGQRVGTEAF
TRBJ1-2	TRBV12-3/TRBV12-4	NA	ASRNRGGGSDYGYT
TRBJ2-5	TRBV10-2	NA	ASSAQSQMSQY
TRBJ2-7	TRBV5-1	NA	ANSLEGYEQY
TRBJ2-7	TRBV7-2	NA	ASSLGTRSSYEQY
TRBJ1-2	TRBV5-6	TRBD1	ASSLGTGIGYGYT
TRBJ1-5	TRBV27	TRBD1	ASSYRQGRQPQH
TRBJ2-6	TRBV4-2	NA	ASSPRAGVDGANVLT
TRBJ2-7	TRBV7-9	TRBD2	ASSSREGRPYEQY
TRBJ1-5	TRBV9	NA	ASSQIPGQASPSNQPQH
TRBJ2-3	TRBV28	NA	ASSSVWSGVETDTQY
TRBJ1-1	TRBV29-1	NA	SVEGALGTEAF
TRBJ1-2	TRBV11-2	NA	ASSLDSATYGYT
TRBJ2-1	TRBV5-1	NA	ASGAPGANEQF
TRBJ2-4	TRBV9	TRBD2	ASSPLTGGQNIQY
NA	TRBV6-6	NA	ASSYGQGRVEQY
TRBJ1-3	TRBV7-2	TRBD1	ASSPDRVTNTIY
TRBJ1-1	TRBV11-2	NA	ASSLWSGDTKGGNTEAF
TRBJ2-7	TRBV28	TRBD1	ASTTGGSFREQY
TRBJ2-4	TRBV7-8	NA	ASSPHYDTGEALLAKNIQY
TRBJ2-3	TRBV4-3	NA	ASSQDSEYTRY
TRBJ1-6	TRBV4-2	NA	ASSQGSGLPLH
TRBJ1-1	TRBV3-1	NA	ASSHTGSHTEAF
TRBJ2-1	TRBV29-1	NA	GVGGGNYNEQF
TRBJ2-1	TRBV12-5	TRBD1	ASGLPGQGWGNEQF
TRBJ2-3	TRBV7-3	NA	ASSLIAVTDTQY
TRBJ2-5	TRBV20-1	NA	SARDGASVEETQY
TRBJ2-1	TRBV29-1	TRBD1	SARTGPYNEQF
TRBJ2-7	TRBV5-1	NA	ASSLAGRQFSYEQY
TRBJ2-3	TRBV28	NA	ASSRQGVAGFTDTQY
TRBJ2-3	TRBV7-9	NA	ASSLWGDYSTDTQY
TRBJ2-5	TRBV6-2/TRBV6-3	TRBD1	ASRRDRQGQETQY
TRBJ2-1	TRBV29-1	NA	SVAATNEQF
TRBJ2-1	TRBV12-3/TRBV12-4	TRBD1	ASSHRDREDYEQF
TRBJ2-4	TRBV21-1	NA	ASSKGLAGVPKAKNIQY
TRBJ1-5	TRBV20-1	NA	SAIRQTGPQH
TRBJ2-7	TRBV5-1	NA	ASSLEAGTYEQY
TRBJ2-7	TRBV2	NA	ASTGKGQY
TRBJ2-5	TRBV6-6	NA	ASSYAGVPPETQY
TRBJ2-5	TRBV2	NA	ASSAGSFQETQY
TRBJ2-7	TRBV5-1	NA	ASSLAGRLYEQY
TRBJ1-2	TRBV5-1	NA	ASSLDPEALYNYGYT
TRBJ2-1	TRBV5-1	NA	ASSFAGTGLRYNEQF
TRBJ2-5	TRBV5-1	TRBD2	ASSASGVEETQY
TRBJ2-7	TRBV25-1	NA	ASMRSGFSYEQY
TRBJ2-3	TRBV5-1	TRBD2	ASSLATSGALGTDTQY
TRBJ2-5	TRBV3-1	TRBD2	ASSQAGGTSGGWEETQY
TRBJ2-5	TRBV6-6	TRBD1	ASRTRDGDRETQY
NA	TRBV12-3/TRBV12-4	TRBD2	ASSFGLAALSYEQY